These 4 T cell receptor beta chains were sequenced from one sample in a study of blood T cell repertoires in COVID-19. The assay was immunoSEQ multiplex PCR, and TCRdb's table has in-frame clones only and misses some. The sample has 230,000 or so clones, about 80% seen once. Source material: peripheral blood. The receptors here all came from a man aged 45-65 years with active or convalescent COVID-19.

This clone was recorded only once. CDR3 DNA: TGTGCCAGCAGCGGGAGCGGGAACACCGGGGAGCTGTTTTTT. Translation: CASSGSGNTGELFF. The J gene is TRBJ2-2, the V gene TRBV5-4; a possible D gene is TRBD2 (5 bases). This CDR3 comprises 14 residues. V was pared by 4 bases and J by 1 base, with 8 bases between. Germline V lookup: CDR1 SGHNT, CDR2 YYREEE (reference sequence).

J is TRBJ1-6 and V is TRBV6-6, with unresolved D. Germline V CDR1 and CDR2: MNHNY, SVGAGI (reference sequence). The CDR3 is 15 residues long. The V end was cut by 5 bases, the J end by 14 bases, with 22 bases between. CDR3 region: CASSNPDGLQRALHF. Here the CDR3 DNA reads TGTGCCAGCAGTAACCCGGACGGACTCCAGCGGGCCCTCCACTTT.

The chain couples TRBV4-2 to TRBJ1-2; 8 nucleotides agree with TRBD1. The J segment lost 6 bases and the V segment lost 0 bases, leaving 9 bases of the junction unmatched. The germline V gene encodes CDR1 LGHNA and CDR2 YNFKEQ. This CDR3 region has 16 residues. This CDR3 reads CASSQEFWDRTDGYTF. The DNA for the CDR3 is TGTGCCAGCAGCCAAGAGTTCTGGGACAGGACCGATGGCTACACCTTC.

The chain combines TRBV5-1 with TRBJ2-2, with TRBD1 as a possible D gene (6 bases). CDR1 is SGHRS, CDR2 YFSETQ, per germline. The CDR3 spans 15 residues. V was cut by 4 bases and J by 4 bases, with 14 bases left in between. Here the CDR3 reads CASSLPGAGTGELFF. The CDR3, as DNA: TGCGCCAGCAGCCTCCCAGGGGCGGGCACCGGGGAGCTGTTTTTT.